The next 21 T cell receptor beta chains were all read from a single sample in a study of PD-1 blockade in classical Hodgkin lymphoma. Following autologous stem cell transplantation, relapse occurred in every patient, and exposure to brentuximab vedotin varied. TCRdb keeps only in-frame clones here, not all; method: immunoSEQ multiplex PCR. Of tens of thousands of clones detected, about two thirds appear once; the ten largest clones hold about 3%. The input for sequencing was peripheral blood mononuclear cells (PBMCs), taken at baseline. Every receptor here comes from a human donor with classical Hodgkin lymphoma.

V and J are TRBV28 and TRBJ2-5, with D uncertain. The ends were cut back, 3 bases at V and 5 bases at J, with 13 bases in the middle. The CDR3 sequence is 14 residues long. Germline values: CDR1 MDHEN, CDR2 SYDVKM. CDR3 region: CASSLATGLETQYF. CDR3 nucleotides: TGTGCCAGCAGTTTGGCTACTGGCTTGGAGACCCAGTACTTC.

The rearrangement joins TRBV15 to TRBJ2-7; tentatively, D is TRBD1 (6 bases). Trimming pared 2 bases from V and 3 bases from J, leaving 8 bases between. The CDR3 contains 13 residues. Per the germline V gene, CDR1 is LNHNV and CDR2 is YYDKDF (reference sequence). The CDR3 region is CATSRLQGYEQYF. The CDR3 DNA is TGTGCCACCAGCAGACTACAGGGCTACGAGCAGTACTTC.

In this sample, this clone turned up a few times. The chain carries TRBV4-1 and TRBJ1-1; D is possibly TRBD1 (5 bases). CDR1 is MGHRA and CDR2 is YSYEKL in the germline V gene. Between the trimmed V and J ends, which lost 4 bases and 13 bases, there was a span of 16 bases. The CDR3 length is 12 residues. The chain's CDR3 is CASSPPISGGFF. In DNA, the CDR3 is TGCGCCAGCAGCCCCCCCATAAGCGGGGGTTTCTTT.

This chain connects TRBV10-2 to TRBJ2-7, with 7 bases matching TRBD1. Germline CDR1 WSHSY, CDR2 SAAADI. The CDR3 is made up of 14 amino acids. After removal of 10 bases from V and 2 bases from J, the junction contained 11 bases not matched to a gene. As DNA, the CDR3 is TGCGCCACTGACCATGGACAGGCCCCCTACGAGCAGTACTTC. Amino acid sequence: CATDHGQAPYEQYF.

This chain connects TRBV5-1 to TRBJ1-5; D gene unclear. The germline V gene encodes CDR1 SGHRS and CDR2 YFSETQ. The CDR3 has 13 amino acids. Trimming left V 3 bases short and J 2 bases short, with 6 bases between. The CDR3 DNA reads TGCGCCAGCAGCTCTGACGGCAATCAGCCCCAGCATTTT. Translation gives CASSSDGNQPQHF. Complete variable domain (other parts from reference TRBV5-1 and TRBJ1-5): KAGVTQTPRYLIKTRGQQVTLSCSPISGHRSVSWYQQTPGQGLQFLFEYFSETQRNKGNFPGRFSGRQFSNSRSEMNVSTLELGDSALYLCASSSDGNQPQHFGDGTRLSIL.

The gene calls are TRBV9 and TRBJ2-7; D might be TRBD2 (6 bases). Trimming pared 4 bases from V and 4 bases from J, leaving 18 bases between. CDR1 and CDR2 (germline): SGDLS, YYNGEE. The CDR3 has 15 amino acids. In nucleotides, the CDR3 is TGTGCCAGCAGCCCATCGGTTAGGGGAGGATACGAGCAGTACTTC. Its protein product is CASSPSVRGGYEQYF.

The chain joins TRBV5-1 to TRBJ2-3; 12 bases are shared with TRBD2. CDR1 is SGHRS and CDR2 is YFSETQ in the germline V gene. The CDR3 has 19 residues. J lost 4 bases, V lost 4 bases, and 16 bases had no gene match. The CDR3: CASSLGTSGFMIGSDTQYF. CDR3 DNA: TGCGCCAGCAGCCTCGGGACTAGCGGGTTTATGATTGGTTCAGATACGCAGTATTTT.

V is TRBV6-5 and J is TRBJ2-6; no firm D call. Per germline, CDR1 MNHEY and CDR2 SVGAGI. Trimming took 6 bases from V and 2 from J, leaving 5 bases between them. The CDR3 contains 13 residues. CDR3 DNA sequence: TGTGCCAGCAGCCCCCCTGGGGCCAACGTCCTGACTTTC. Translation: CASSPPGANVLTF.

V is TRBV4-3 and J is TRBJ1-2; D gene unclear. The CDR3 is 14 amino acids. The V end lost 0 bases, the J end lost 6 bases, and 11 bases lay between the germline ends. Germline V gene lookup returns CDR1 LGHNA and CDR2 YSLEER. The CDR3 loop reads CASSQDRNADGYTF. The CDR3 DNA is TGCGCCAGCAGCCAAGACAGGAACGCCGATGGCTACACCTTC.

The chain employs TRBV11-3 and TRBJ2-3; TRBD2 matches at 9 bases. The CDR3 is 14 amino acids. Germline assignment: CDR1 SGHNT and CDR2 YENEEA. V lost 3 bases to trimming and J lost 5 bases; unmatched junction nucleotides: 3. The CDR3 sequence: CASSFAGGLDTQYF. The CDR3 bases are TGTGCCAGCAGCTTCGCGGGAGGGCTAGATACGCAGTATTTT.

This clone appeared a few times. This rearrangement joins TRBV30 to TRBJ2-7; D not resolved. The V end lost 1 base, the J end lost 7 bases, and 5 bases lay between the germline ends. The germline V gene encodes CDR1 GTSNPN and CDR2 SVGIG (reference sequence). CDR3 length: 10 amino acids. The chain's CDR3 is CAWSEGEQYF. In nucleotides, the CDR3 is TGTGCCTGGAGTGAAGGGGAGCAGTACTTC.

The chain is built from TRBV10-1 and TRBJ2-1; TRBD1 aligns across 7 bases. The CDR3 consists of 14 residues. Germline-derived CDR1 and CDR2 are WNHNN and SYGVQD (reference sequence). The V and J ends lost 9 bases and 6 bases, in that order; junction bases with no gene match: 11. DNA of the CDR3: TGCGCCAGTGCCCGTGACAGGGATCGCAATGAGCAGTTCTTC. Translating gives CASARDRDRNEQFF.

Only one count was recorded for this clone. Other DNA sequences in this sample translate to the same CDR3. V and J are TRBV9 and TRBJ2-2; D remains unclear. Germline assignment: CDR1 SGDLS and CDR2 YYNGEE. The CDR3 covers 12 residues. The V end lost 0 bases, the J end lost 5 bases, and 2 bases lay between the germline ends. CDR3 in amino acids: CASSVGTGELFF. CDR3 DNA sequence: TGTGCCAGCAGCGTAGGAACCGGGGAGCTGTTTTTT.

The chain carries TRBV30 and TRBJ2-7, with TRBD1 identical over 9 bases. The germline CDR1 and CDR2 sequences are GTSNPN and SVGIG (reference sequence). The CDR3 runs to 16 residues. J gave up 5 bases and V 1 base, and 12 bases lay outside the gene matches. The CDR3 spells CAWSDSRDRELDEQYF. CDR3 DNA sequence: TGTGCCTGGAGTGATTCCCGGGACAGGGAACTCGACGAGCAGTACTTC.

V is TRBV7-9 and J is TRBJ2-5; weak D call: TRBD2 (7 bases). Germline V CDR1 and CDR2: SEHNR, FQNEAQ (reference sequence). Trimming stripped 0 bases from V and 5 bases from J, with 16 bases between. The CDR3 covers 16 residues. The chain's CDR3 is CASSLASGGGRETQYF. The CDR3, as DNA: TGTGCCAGCAGCTTAGCTTCGGGGGGCGGACGGGAGACCCAGTACTTC.

J is TRBJ2-7 and V is TRBV6-5, with TRBD2 identical over 13 bases. The CDR3 extends over 14 amino acids. Germline V lookup: CDR1 MNHEY, CDR2 SVGAGI. J was trimmed by 9 bases and V by 6 bases; bases with no gene match: 8. Here the CDR3 DNA reads TGTGCCAGCAGCCTAACTAGCGGGGGGGCCGGGCAGTACTTC. As protein: CASSLTSGGAGQYF.

The gene calls are TRBV9 and TRBJ1-1, with a weak D call TRBD1 (6 bases). The V gene lost 1 base and the J gene lost 4 bases, with 11 bases spanning the gap. Per germline, CDR1 SGDLS and CDR2 YYNGEE. The CDR3 is made up of 14 amino acids. CDR3: CASSVWDTGTEAFF. In nucleotides, the CDR3 is TGTGCCAGCAGCGTATGGGACACCGGCACTGAAGCTTTCTTT.

The chain has TRBV27 and TRBJ1-6; tentatively, D is TRBD1 (5 bases). The germline gives CDR1 MNHEY, CDR2 SMNVEV (reference sequence). Trimming took 7 bases from V and 9 from J, leaving 19 bases between them. The CDR3 covers 15 residues. CDR3 in amino acids: CASKRGNTGISPLHF. The CDR3 coding sequence is TGTGCCAGCAAACGGGGCAACACGGGGATTTCACCCCTCCACTTT.

In its sample, this clone was seen once. The CDR3 sequence is CAWKGVSYYEQYF. DNA of the CDR3: TGTGCCTGGAAAGGCGTCTCCTACTACGAGCAGTACTTC. V is TRBV30 and J is TRBJ2-7; D gene uncertain. Germline V gene sequence: CDR1 GTSNPN, CDR2 SVGIG (reference sequence). V was trimmed by 4 bases and J by 3 bases, leaving 13 bases between them. The CDR3 length is 13 residues.

The chain joins TRBV28 to TRBJ2-5, with D possibly TRBD1 on 6 matching bases. The ends were cut back, 5 bases at V and 4 bases at J, with 17 bases in the middle. CDR1 is MDHEN, CDR2 SYDVKM, per germline. CDR3 size: 15 residues. CDR3 in DNA: TGTGCCAGCAGTCCCCCCAGGGGCGAGGGAGAGACCCAGTACTTC. It is translated as CASSPPRGEGETQYF.

This clone was detected only once. The genes are TRBV7-6 and TRBJ2-5, with 9 bases that match TRBD2. Germline trimming cut 5 bases from V and 5 bases from J; bases unmatched to any gene: 9. The germline CDR1 and CDR2 sequences are SGHVS and FNYEAQ. The CDR3 extends over 15 amino acids. CDR3 protein: CASSTNSGSGETQYF. The CDR3 DNA is TGTGCCAGCAGCACGAATAGCGGGAGTGGGGAGACCCAGTACTTC.